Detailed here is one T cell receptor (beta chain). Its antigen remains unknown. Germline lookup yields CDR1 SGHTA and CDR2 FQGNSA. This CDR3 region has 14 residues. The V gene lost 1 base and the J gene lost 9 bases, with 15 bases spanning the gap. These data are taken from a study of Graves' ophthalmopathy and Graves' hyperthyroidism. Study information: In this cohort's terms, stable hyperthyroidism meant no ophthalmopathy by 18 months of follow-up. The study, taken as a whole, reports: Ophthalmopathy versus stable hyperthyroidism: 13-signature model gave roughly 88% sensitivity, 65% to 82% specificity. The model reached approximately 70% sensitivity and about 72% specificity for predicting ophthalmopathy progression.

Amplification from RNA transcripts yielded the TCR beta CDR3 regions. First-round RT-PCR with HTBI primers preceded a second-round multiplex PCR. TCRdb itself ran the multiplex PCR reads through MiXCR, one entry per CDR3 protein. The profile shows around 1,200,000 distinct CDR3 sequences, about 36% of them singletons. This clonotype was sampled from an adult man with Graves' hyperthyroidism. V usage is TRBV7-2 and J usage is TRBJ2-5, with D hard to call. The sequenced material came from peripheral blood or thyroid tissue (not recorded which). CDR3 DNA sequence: TGTGCCAGCAGCTTAGGAGAAAATCCGCAGCCCCAGTACTTC. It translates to CASSLGENPQPQYF. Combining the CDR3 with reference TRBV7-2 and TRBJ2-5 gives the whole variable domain GAGVSQSPSNKVTEKGKDVELRCDPISGHTALYWYRQSLGQGLEFLIYFQGNSAPDKSGLPSDRFSAERTGGSVSTLTIQRTQQEDSAVYLCASSLGENPQPQYFGPGTRLLVL.